The 19 T cell receptor beta chains in this list originate from one sample, sequenced in a study of CD8 T cells in ankylosing spondylitis. TCRdb re-derived calls from the 5' RACE reads in MiXCR, one entry per CDR3 protein. The data contain fewer than 200,000 distinct CDR3 sequences, 9.5% to 10% of them singletons. Material: blood, either unsorted or a sorted T cell fraction (not recorded which). The receptors come from a female donor with ankylosing spondylitis or in good health (not recorded which).

This clonotype showed up just a few times. This chain joins TRBV9 and TRBJ2-5, with unresolved D. CDR1 and CDR2 from the germline V gene are SGDLS and YYNGEE. Deletions cut 4 bases from V and 5 bases from J, with 12 bases between. This CDR3 has 13 residues. The CDR3 sequence: CASSLGSYETQYF. DNA for the CDR3: TGTGCCAGCAGCCTAGGCAGTTATGAGACCCAGTACTTC. Full variable domain (remainder filled in from reference TRBV9 and TRBJ2-5): DSGVTQTPKHLITATGQRVTLRCSPRSGDLSVYWYQQSLDQGLQFLIQYYNGEERAKGNILERFSAQQFPDLHSELNLSSLELGDSALYFCASSLGSYETQYFGPGTRLLVL.

V and J are TRBV27 and TRBJ1-2, with 7 bases identical to TRBD1. Germline CDR1 MNHEY, CDR2 SMNVEV (reference sequence). Trimming took 2 bases from V and 8 from J; bases not matched to a gene: 11. The CDR3 runs 15 residues. CDR3 loop: CASSLETGSGLGYTF. As DNA, the CDR3 is TGTGCCAGCAGTTTAGAGACAGGGTCCGGGTTAGGCTACACCTTC.

In its sample, this clonotype was seen a few times. The gene calls are TRBV20-1 and TRBJ2-1; 16 bases align to TRBD2. Trimming cost V 2 bases and J 6 bases; bases outside gene matches: 13. The CDR3 is made up of 19 amino acids. From germline, CDR1 is DFQATT and CDR2 SNEGSKA (reference sequence). The CDR3 region is CSARRGTGLAGGPSNEQFF. As DNA, the CDR3 is TGCAGTGCTAGAAGGGGCACGGGACTAGCGGGAGGGCCGAGCAATGAGCAGTTCTTC.

Many counts were recorded for this clonotype. DNA of the CDR3: TGCAGCGCCGAAAGCTGGGACAGAGAGACCCAGTACTTC. Protein: CSAESWDRETQYF. The rearrangement uses TRBV29-1 and TRBJ2-5; 7 positions agree with TRBD1. Trimming took 7 bases from V and 4 from J; bases not matched to a gene: 9. The CDR3 sequence is 13 residues long. Germline V lookup: CDR1 SQVTM, CDR2 ANQGSEA.

The sample holds a few counts of this clonotype. The chain joins TRBV7-2 to TRBJ2-1, with TRBD1 as a possible D gene (5 bases). The CDR3 covers 16 residues. Germline V gene lookup returns CDR1 SGHTA and CDR2 FQGNSA. V lost 1 base and J 4 bases, leaving 14 bases between the germline ends. CDR3 in DNA: TGTGCCAGCAGCTTAGTGGCGACAGAGTCTTACAATGAGCAGTTCTTC. Translating it yields CASSLVATESYNEQFF.

This clonotype was recorded a few times. The chain couples TRBV30 to TRBJ1-1; 7 bases line up with TRBD1. Trimming took 5 bases from V and 6 from J; bases not matched to a gene: 12. The CDR3 is made up of 14 amino acids. Germline values: CDR1 GTSNPN, CDR2 SVGIG (reference sequence). CDR3 bases: TGTGCCTGGCGGGTAGACAGGGTGATCGCTGAAGCTTTCTTT. Residues: CAWRVDRVIAEAFF.

V usage is TRBV7-2 and J usage is TRBJ2-5, with D perhaps matching TRBD2 (6 bases). CDR1 and CDR2 from the germline V gene are SGHTA and FQGNSA. V shed 4 bases and J shed 5 bases, with 14 bases lying between them. The CDR3 covers 14 residues. CDR3 in amino acids: CASSSGLLRETQYF. DNA for the CDR3: TGTGCCAGCAGCTCGGGACTCCTTAGGGAGACCCAGTACTTC.

This clonotype was seen a handful of times. V usage is TRBV25-1 and J usage is TRBJ1-3; no reliable D call. The CDR3 contains 15 residues. Germline-derived CDR1 and CDR2 are MGHDK and SYGVNS. V gave up 2 bases and J gave up 2 bases, with 10 bases separating them. The CDR3 protein is CASSEGVYPGNTIYF. As DNA, the CDR3 is TGTGCCAGCAGTGAAGGGGTCTACCCTGGAAACACCATATATTTT.

This clonotype was detected only a few times. The chain recombines TRBV24-1 with TRBJ2-3; the D is unclear. The germline V gene encodes CDR1 KGHDR and CDR2 SFDVKD. The V gene lost 7 bases and the J gene lost 2 bases, with 9 bases spanning the gap. This CDR3 spans 13 amino acids. CDR3 sequence: CATRATSTDTQYF. In DNA, the CDR3 is TGTGCCACCAGGGCTACGTCCACAGATACGCAGTATTTT.

The CDR3 loop reads CASRLGGDEQFF. The CDR3 coding sequence is TGTGCCAGCCGGTTGGGAGGGGATGAGCAGTTCTTC. The chain carries TRBV11-2 and TRBJ2-1; the match to TRBD2 covers 7 bases. Trimming cost V 8 bases and J 8 bases; bases outside gene matches: 6. CDR1 SGHAT and CDR2 FQNNGV come from the germline V gene. The CDR3 consists of 12 residues.

This clonotype was counted between two and nine times. This sequence joins TRBV12-3 or TRBV12-4 and TRBJ2-3; 12 positions match TRBD2. This CDR3 is 16 amino acids long. J was trimmed by 2 bases and V by 6 bases; bases with no gene match: 6. The CDR3 is CASSSLAGGNTDTQYF. The CDR3 DNA reads as TGTGCCAGCAGCTCTCTAGCGGGAGGGAACACAGATACGCAGTATTTT.

The genes are TRBV3-1 and TRBJ2-1; possible D gene TRBD2, 5 bases. Germline loops: CDR1 LGHDT, CDR2 YNNKEL (reference sequence). The V end lost 0 bases, the J end lost 8 bases, and 17 bases lay between the germline ends. CDR3 length: 16 residues. The CDR3 protein is CASSQEHRRPFDEQFF. The CDR3 DNA is TGTGCCAGCAGCCAAGAACATAGGAGGCCCTTTGATGAGCAGTTCTTC.

In this sample, this clonotype turned up a few times. This sequence joins TRBV7-2 and TRBJ2-7; tentatively, D is TRBD1 (6 bases). The CDR3 covers 13 residues. Trimming took off 3 bases at V and 7 bases at J, with 13 bases between the two ends. From germline, CDR1 is SGHTA and CDR2 FQGNSA. CDR3 residues: CASSLVQGWEQYF. CDR3 nucleotides: TGTGCCAGCAGCTTGGTGCAGGGGTGGGAGCAGTACTTC.

This clonotype was found a few times. The chain uses TRBV2 and TRBJ2-7; 7 nucleotides line up with TRBD2. Losses at the gene ends were 5 bases for V and 6 bases for J; bases not matched to a gene: 13. Germline CDR1 reads SNHLY; CDR2 reads FYNNEI. The length of the CDR3 is 15 residues. The DNA for the CDR3 is TGTGCCAGCAGTCCACTCGGGACTACTAATGGCGAGCAGTACTTC. It encodes CASSPLGTTNGEQYF.

The V gene is TRBV12-3 or TRBV12-4, the J gene TRBJ2-5; 7 bases match TRBD1. J was trimmed by 2 bases and V by 6 bases; bases with no gene match: 3. The CDR3 totals 13 residues. CDR3 loop: CASRGDRQETQYF. The CDR3 nucleotides are TGTGCCAGCAGGGGGGACAGACAAGAGACCCAGTACTTC.

The chain joins TRBV10-3 to TRBJ2-5; a weak D match, TRBD2 (6 bases). Trimming removed 5 bases at V and 5 bases at J, with 21 bases between. The CDR3 length is 16 residues. CDR1 is ENHRY and CDR2 is SYGVKD in the germline V gene. The DNA for the CDR3 is TGTGCCATCAGTCTGGCCGGGGGACCGGTAGGGGAGACCCAGTACTTC. It specifies CAISLAGGPVGETQYF.

This clonotype was detected only a few times. At one end, the junction sequence differs from germline, possibly due to a read error. This chain uses TRBV12-3 or TRBV12-4 with TRBJ2-7; D is ambiguous. This CDR3 is built from 14 residues. This chain's CDR3 is CASSLSGASDEQYF. CDR3 DNA sequence: TGTGCCAGCAGTTTATCCGGAGCCTCCGACGAGCAGTACTTC.

This sequence joins TRBV4-3 and TRBJ2-2; D gene unclear. The CDR3 extends over 17 amino acids. V was shortened by 0 bases and J by 3 bases, with 14 bases between the two germline ends. The germline V gene encodes CDR1 LGHNA and CDR2 YSLEER. In nucleotides, the CDR3 is TGCGCCAGCAGCCAAGATCTAACCTGGTTGGACACCGGGGAGCTGTTTTTT. Amino acid sequence: CASSQDLTWLDTGELFF.

This clonotype was detected a few times. The rearrangement joins TRBV5-5 to TRBJ2-7; 8 bases agree with TRBD1. The trim removed 0 bases at V and 6 bases at J, leaving 5 bases unmatched. CDR3 size: 14 residues. CDR1 is SGHKS, CDR2 YYEKEE, per germline (reference sequence). CDR3 nucleotide sequence: TGTGCCAGCAGCTTGGGTCAGGGGGCGGCCGAGCAGTACTTC. It specifies CASSLGQGAAEQYF.